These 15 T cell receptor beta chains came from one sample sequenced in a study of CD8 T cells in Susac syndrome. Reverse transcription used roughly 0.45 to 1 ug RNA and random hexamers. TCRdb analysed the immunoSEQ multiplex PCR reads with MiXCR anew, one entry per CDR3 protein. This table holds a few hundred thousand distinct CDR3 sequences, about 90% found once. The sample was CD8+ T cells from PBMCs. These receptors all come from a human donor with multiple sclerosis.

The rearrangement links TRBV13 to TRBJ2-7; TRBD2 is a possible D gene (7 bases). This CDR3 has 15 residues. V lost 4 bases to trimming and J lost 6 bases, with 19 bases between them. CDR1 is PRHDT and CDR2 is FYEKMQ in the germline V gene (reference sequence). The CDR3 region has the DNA TGTGCCAGCAGCTCAGGTCGGGGGGCCGCCTCCGAGCAGTACTTC. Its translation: CASSSGRGAASEQYF. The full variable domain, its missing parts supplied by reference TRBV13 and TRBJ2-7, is AAGVIQSPRHLIKEKRETATLKCYPIPRHDTVYWYQQGPGQDPQFLISFYEKMQSDKGSIPDRFSAQQFSDYHSELNMSSLELGDSALYFCASSSGRGAASEQYFGPGTRLTVT.

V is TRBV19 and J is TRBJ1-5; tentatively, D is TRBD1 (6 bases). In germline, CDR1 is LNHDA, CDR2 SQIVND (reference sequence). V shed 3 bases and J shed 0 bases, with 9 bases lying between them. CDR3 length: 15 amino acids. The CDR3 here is CASSMTGVSNQPQHF. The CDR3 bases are TGTGCCAGTAGTATGACAGGTGTTAGCAATCAGCCCCAGCATTTT.

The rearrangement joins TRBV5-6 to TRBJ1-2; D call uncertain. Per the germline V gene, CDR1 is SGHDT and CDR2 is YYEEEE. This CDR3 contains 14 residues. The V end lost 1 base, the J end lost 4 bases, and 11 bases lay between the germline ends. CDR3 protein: CASSLKNARYGYTF. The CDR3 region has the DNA TGTGCCAGCAGCTTGAAAAATGCTCGCTATGGCTACACCTTC.

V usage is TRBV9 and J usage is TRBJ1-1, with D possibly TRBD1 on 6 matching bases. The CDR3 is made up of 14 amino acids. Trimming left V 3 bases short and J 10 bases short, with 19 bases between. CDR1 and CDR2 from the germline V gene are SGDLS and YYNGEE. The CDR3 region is CASSADGPGVGAFF. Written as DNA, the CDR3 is TGTGCCAGCAGCGCAGACGGGCCAGGGGTCGGAGCTTTCTTT.

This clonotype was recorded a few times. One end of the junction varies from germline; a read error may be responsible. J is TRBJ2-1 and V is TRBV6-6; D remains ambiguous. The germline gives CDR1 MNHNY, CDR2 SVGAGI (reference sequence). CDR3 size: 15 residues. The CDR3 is CASSNSYTEHNEQFF. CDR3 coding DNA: TGTGCCAGCAGTAACTCCTATACCGAACACAATGAGCAGTTCTTC.

The CDR3 region is CASSLFPLGQLNTEAFF. CDR3 sequence (DNA): TGTGCCAGCAGTTTATTCCCTCTCGGACAGTTGAACACTGAAGCTTTCTTT. The genes are TRBV12-3 or TRBV12-4 and TRBJ1-1; maybe TRBD1 (6 bases). The CDR3 consists of 17 residues. Trimming stripped 2 bases from V and 0 bases from J, with 16 bases between.

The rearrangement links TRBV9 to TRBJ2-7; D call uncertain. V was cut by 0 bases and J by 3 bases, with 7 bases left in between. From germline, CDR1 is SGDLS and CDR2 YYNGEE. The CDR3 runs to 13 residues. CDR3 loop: CASSVALGYEQYF. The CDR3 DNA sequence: TGTGCCAGCAGCGTAGCTTTGGGCTACGAGCAGTACTTC.

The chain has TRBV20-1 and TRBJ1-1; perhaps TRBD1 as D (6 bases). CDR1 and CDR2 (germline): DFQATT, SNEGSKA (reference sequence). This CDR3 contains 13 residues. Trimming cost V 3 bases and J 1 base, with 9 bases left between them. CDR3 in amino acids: CSARSGENTEAFF. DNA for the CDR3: TGCAGTGCTAGGTCAGGGGAGAACACTGAAGCTTTCTTT.

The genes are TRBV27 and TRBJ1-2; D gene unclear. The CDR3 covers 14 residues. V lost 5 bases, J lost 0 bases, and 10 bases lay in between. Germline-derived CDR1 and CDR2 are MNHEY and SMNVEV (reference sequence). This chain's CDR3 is CASSPMSPNYGYTF. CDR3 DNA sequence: TGTGCCAGCAGTCCGATGAGTCCTAACTATGGCTACACCTTC.

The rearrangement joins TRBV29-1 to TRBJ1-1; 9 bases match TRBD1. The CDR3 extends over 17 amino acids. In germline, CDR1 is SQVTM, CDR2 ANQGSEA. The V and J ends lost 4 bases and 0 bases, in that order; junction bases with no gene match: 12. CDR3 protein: CSVGWLGTGPLNTEAFF. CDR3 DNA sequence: TGCAGCGTTGGGTGGTTGGGGACAGGGCCCTTGAACACTGAAGCTTTCTTT.

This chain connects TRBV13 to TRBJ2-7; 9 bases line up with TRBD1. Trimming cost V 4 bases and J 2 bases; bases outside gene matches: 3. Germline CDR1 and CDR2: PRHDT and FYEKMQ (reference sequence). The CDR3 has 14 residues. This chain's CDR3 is CASSSHRGPYEQYF. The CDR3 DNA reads TGTGCCAGCAGCTCACACAGGGGGCCCTACGAGCAGTACTTC.

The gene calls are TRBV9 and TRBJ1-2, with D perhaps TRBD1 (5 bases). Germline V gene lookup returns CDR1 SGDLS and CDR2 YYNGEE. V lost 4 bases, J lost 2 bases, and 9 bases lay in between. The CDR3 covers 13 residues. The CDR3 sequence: CASSPGWNYGYTF. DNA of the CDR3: TGTGCCAGCAGCCCAGGGTGGAACTATGGCTACACCTTC.

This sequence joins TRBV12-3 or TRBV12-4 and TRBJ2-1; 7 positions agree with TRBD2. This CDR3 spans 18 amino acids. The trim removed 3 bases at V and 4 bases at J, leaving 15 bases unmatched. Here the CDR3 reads CASSFYWASGRPYNEQFF. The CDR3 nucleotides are TGTGCCAGCAGTTTTTATTGGGCTAGCGGACGACCTTACAATGAGCAGTTCTTC.

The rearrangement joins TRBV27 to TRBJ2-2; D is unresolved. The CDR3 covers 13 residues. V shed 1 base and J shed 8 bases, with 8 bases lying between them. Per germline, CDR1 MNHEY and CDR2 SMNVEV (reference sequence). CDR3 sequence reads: CASSLWLLGELFF. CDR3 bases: TGTGCCAGCAGTTTATGGCTTTTGGGGGAGCTGTTTTTT.

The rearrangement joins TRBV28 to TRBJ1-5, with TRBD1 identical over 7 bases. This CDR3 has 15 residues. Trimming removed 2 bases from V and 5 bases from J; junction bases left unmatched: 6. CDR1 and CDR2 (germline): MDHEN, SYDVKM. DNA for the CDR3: TGTGCCAGCAGTTTAGCCAGGGGGATAGATCAGCCCCAGCATTTT. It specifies CASSLARGIDQPQHF.